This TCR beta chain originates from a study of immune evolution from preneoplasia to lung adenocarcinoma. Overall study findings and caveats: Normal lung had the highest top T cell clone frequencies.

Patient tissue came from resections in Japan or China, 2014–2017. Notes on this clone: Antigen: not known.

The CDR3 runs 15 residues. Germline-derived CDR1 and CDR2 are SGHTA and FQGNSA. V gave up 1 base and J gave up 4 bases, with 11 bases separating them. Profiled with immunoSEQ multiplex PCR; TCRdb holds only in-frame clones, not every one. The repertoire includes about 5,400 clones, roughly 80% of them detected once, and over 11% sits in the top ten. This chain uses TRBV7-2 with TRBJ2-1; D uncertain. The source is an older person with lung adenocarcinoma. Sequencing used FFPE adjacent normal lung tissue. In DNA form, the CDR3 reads TGTGCCAGCAGCTTAGATCTGTCACAGTACAATGAGCAGTTCTTC. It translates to CASSLDLSQYNEQFF.